The 31 T cell receptor beta chains below come from one sample, sequenced in a study of T cells after yellow fever vaccination. TCRdb independently ran MiXCR on the 5' RACE reads; one entry per CDR3 protein. This table holds some 420,000 distinct CDR3 sequences, 18% found once. The sample consisted of PBMCs, taken before the yellow fever booster vaccination. The receptors stem from a man younger than 30 who received the YFV17D yellow fever vaccine.

This chain links TRBV18 with TRBJ1-1; D gene unclear. There are 15 residues in the CDR3. Germline V gene lookup returns CDR1 KGHSH and CDR2 LQKENI. V shed 0 bases and J shed 1 base, with 9 bases lying between them. In nucleotides, the CDR3 is TGTGCCAGCTCACCACCTGAGATGAAGAACACTGAAGCTTTCTTT. Protein sequence: CASSPPEMKNTEAFF.

This clonotype came up a few times. A read error may produce the germline difference seen at one junction end. V usage is TRBV3-1 and J usage is TRBJ1-2, with 8 positions matching TRBD1. CDR3 length: 13 amino acids. CDR1 is LGHDT and CDR2 is YNNKEL in the germline V gene (reference sequence). CDR3 amino acids: CASSQDGQGAYFF. The CDR3 nucleotides are TGTGCCAGCAGCCAAGATGGGCAGGGGGCCTATTTCTTC.

This chain joins TRBV4-1 and TRBJ1-5; D possibly corresponds to TRBD1 (5 bases). V lost 6 bases and J lost 7, with 22 bases in between. This CDR3 is built from 16 residues. Germline loops: CDR1 MGHRA, CDR2 YSYEKL. The CDR3 bases are TGCGCCAGCAGGTCGACCACCGGGACCCGTGGACAGCCCCAGCATTTT. This translates into CASRSTTGTRGQPQHF.

As for this clonotype: A read error may be the cause here, since a much bigger clone is one base away. V gene TRBV7-9 combines with J gene TRBJ2-2; the D is unclear. CDR1 is SEHNR and CDR2 is FQNEAQ in the germline V gene (reference sequence). The CDR3 totals 13 residues. V lost 5 bases and J lost 6, with 10 bases in between. The CDR3 here is CASSPLGSGELFF. CDR3 DNA sequence: TGTGCCAGCAGCCCCCTGGGATCCGGGGAGCTGTTTTTT.

This sequence joins TRBV20-1 and TRBJ1-5; D possibly corresponds to TRBD1 (6 bases). Germline lookup yields CDR1 DFQATT and CDR2 SNEGSKA (reference sequence). The CDR3 contains 16 residues. V was pared by 6 bases and J by 0 bases, with 18 bases between. As DNA, the CDR3 is TGCAGTGCACGAACAGGGTATGGTAATAGCAATCAGCCCCAGCATTTT. Protein sequence: CSARTGYGNSNQPQHF.

This chain uses TRBV24-1 with TRBJ2-5; 9 nucleotides line up with TRBD2. The CDR3 spans 16 residues. The J segment lost 5 bases and the V segment lost 4 bases, leaving 10 bases of the junction unmatched. Germline assignment: CDR1 KGHDR and CDR2 SFDVKD. In nucleotides, the CDR3 is TGTGCCACCAGTGAACGAGCGGGGGGCAGTGAGGAGACCCAGTACTTC. It codes for CATSERAGGSEETQYF.

This rearrangement joins TRBV29-1 to TRBJ1-2; 9 bases match TRBD1. The germline V gene has CDR1 SQVTM and CDR2 ANQGSEA. This CDR3 region has 15 residues. V lost 6 bases and J lost 4; bases outside the gene matches: 12. This CDR3 reads CSVDSQAGQGYGYTF. CDR3 nucleotide sequence: TGCAGCGTCGACAGTCAGGCGGGACAGGGCTATGGCTACACCTTC.

This chain links TRBV6-2 or TRBV6-3 with TRBJ1-1; no clear D. V dropped 6 bases and J dropped 5 bases, with 13 bases sitting between them. Germline lookup yields CDR1 MNHEY and CDR2 SVGEGT. The CDR3 has 13 amino acids. CDR3 nucleotide sequence: TGTGCCAGCAGCCACCCCCTGCGTACTGAAGCTTTCTTT. This encodes CASSHPLRTEAFF.

The chain recombines TRBV6-2 or TRBV6-3 with TRBJ2-6; TRBD1 might be the D (5 bases). The CDR3 is 18 residues long. The V gene lost 0 bases and the J gene lost 4 bases, with 16 bases spanning the gap. The germline V gene has CDR1 MNHEY and CDR2 SVGEGT. The CDR3 bases are TGTGCCAGCAGTTACTCGCCGCAGGGAAGGCACGGGGCCAACGTCCTGACTTTC. Protein: CASSYSPQGRHGANVLTF.

V is TRBV6-2 or TRBV6-3 and J is TRBJ1-1; D perhaps matches TRBD1 (6 bases). V lost 1 base and J 10 bases, leaving 10 bases between the germline ends. CDR1 is MNHEY, CDR2 SVGEGT, per germline. The CDR3 length is 12 residues. CDR3 DNA: TGTGCCAGCAGTTACTTCAGGGGTCGAGCTTTCTTT. Translation: CASSYFRGRAFF.

The chain recombines TRBV3-1 with TRBJ1-2; D possibly corresponds to TRBD1 (5 bases). CDR1 and CDR2 (germline): LGHDT, YNNKEL (reference sequence). V dropped 0 bases and J dropped 3 bases, with 11 bases sitting between them. CDR3 size: 15 residues. CDR3 loop: CASSQDQGWDYGYTF. The CDR3 coding sequence is TGTGCCAGCAGCCAAGACCAGGGATGGGACTATGGCTACACCTTC.

The chain recombines TRBV12-3 or TRBV12-4 with TRBJ1-2, with D maybe TRBD1 (6 bases). The CDR3 consists of 17 residues. The ends were cut back, 5 bases at V and 2 bases at J, with 21 bases in the middle. This CDR3 reads CASSESTGQGYNYGYTF. CDR3 sequence (DNA): TGTGCCAGCAGTGAATCGACTGGCCAGGGGTACAACTATGGCTACACCTTC.

The rearrangement uses TRBV3-1 and TRBJ1-2, with D hard to call. The CDR3 has 16 residues. Germline loops: CDR1 LGHDT, CDR2 YNNKEL (reference sequence). Trimming cost V 5 bases and J 4 bases, with 20 bases left between them. The CDR3 is CASSAPAVTTLYGYTF. For the CDR3, the DNA is TGTGCCAGCAGCGCCCCCGCAGTAACAACACTCTATGGCTACACCTTC.

The table lists this clonotype with a few counts. The rearrangement links TRBV10-1 to TRBJ2-3; D is undetermined. The CDR3 sequence is 11 residues long. Germline-derived CDR1 and CDR2 are WNHNN and SYGVQD (reference sequence). Trimming removed 2 bases at V and 7 bases at J, with 4 bases between. For the CDR3, the DNA is TGCGCCAGCAGTGAGGGGCATACGCAGTATTTT. Protein sequence: CASSEGHTQYF.

The chain couples TRBV9 to TRBJ2-5; TRBD1 matches at 8 bases. CDR1 and CDR2 from the germline V gene are SGDLS and YYNGEE. The CDR3 sequence is 16 residues long. Germline trimming cut 0 bases from V and 5 bases from J; bases unmatched to any gene: 9. CDR3 nucleotide sequence: TGTGCCAGCAGCGTAGGACAGGGGCGGGTGTCGGAGACCCAGTACTTC. Translation gives CASSVGQGRVSETQYF.

J is TRBJ1-1 and V is TRBV29-1; no clear D gene. Trimming stripped 0 bases from V and 0 bases from J, with 14 bases between. The CDR3 sequence is 16 residues long. Germline CDR1 reads SQVTM; CDR2 reads ANQGSEA. CDR3 amino acids: CSVEDGRAELNTEAFF. CDR3 DNA: TGCAGCGTTGAAGATGGTAGGGCGGAACTGAACACTGAAGCTTTCTTT. The variable domain in full, completed from reference TRBV29-1 and TRBJ1-1, reads SAVISQKPSRDICQRGTSLTIQCQVDSQVTMMFWYRQQPGQSLTLIATANQGSEATYESGFVIDKFPISRPNLTFSTLTVSNMSPEDSSIYLCSVEDGRAELNTEAFFGQGTRLTVV.

The chain has TRBV5-5 and TRBJ1-1, with D hard to call. The germline gives CDR1 SGHKS, CDR2 YYEKEE (reference sequence). The ends were cut back, 3 bases at V and 2 bases at J, with 8 bases in the middle. The CDR3 runs 13 residues. CDR3 protein: CASSSIANTEAFF. The DNA for the CDR3 is TGTGCCAGCAGCTCGATAGCCAACACTGAAGCTTTCTTT.

This clonotype was detected a few times. This chain links TRBV6-6 with TRBJ1-1; D gene ambiguous. Per germline, CDR1 MNHNY and CDR2 SVGAGI (reference sequence). The CDR3 sequence is 13 residues long. V lost 5 bases and J lost 12, with 19 bases in between. In DNA, the CDR3 is TGTGCCAGCAGTAGACTCCGGGAGTCCGGGTCTTTCTTT. Protein: CASSRLRESGSFF.

The rearrangement links TRBV7-2 to TRBJ2-4; D might be TRBD2 (6 bases). This CDR3 has 13 amino acids. The V gene lost 0 bases and the J gene lost 9 bases, with 9 bases spanning the gap. CDR1 is SGHTA, CDR2 FQGNSA, per germline. The CDR3 protein is CASSLAGEVIQYF. The CDR3 DNA is TGTGCCAGCAGCTTAGCTGGGGAGGTCATTCAGTACTTC.

The chain has TRBV5-4 and TRBJ2-1; D is ambiguous. Germline CDR1 reads SGHNT; CDR2 reads YYREEE (reference sequence). Trimming stripped 0 bases from V and 0 bases from J, with 7 bases between. The CDR3 is 15 residues long. The CDR3, as DNA: TGTGCCAGCAGCTTGGACCTAACCTCCTACAATGAGCAGTTCTTC. Protein product: CASSLDLTSYNEQFF.

The chain uses TRBV11-1 and TRBJ1-1, with D possibly TRBD1 on 6 matching bases. V dropped 5 bases and J dropped 0 bases, with 16 bases sitting between them. The CDR3 consists of 16 residues. Looked up from germline, CDR1 is SGHAT and CDR2 is FQDESV (reference sequence). The CDR3 sequence: CASSRGAGALNTEAFF. In nucleotides, the CDR3 is TGTGCCAGCAGCCGGGGGGCGGGAGCCTTGAACACTGAAGCTTTCTTT.

This clonotype was seen once. The rearrangement links TRBV4-1 to TRBJ1-5, with 9 bases identical to TRBD1. The junction had 6 bases not matched to a gene; V was cut back by 3 bases and J by 6 bases. Germline lookup yields CDR1 MGHRA and CDR2 YSYEKL. This CDR3 has 15 residues. CDR3 coding DNA: TGCGCCAGCAGCCAGGGAACAGGGGGCTCTCAGCCCCAGCATTTT. Its translation: CASSQGTGGSQPQHF.

This clonotype showed up just a few times. The chain combines TRBV5-1 with TRBJ1-1; D remains ambiguous. The CDR3 has 14 amino acids. Trimming removed 4 bases at V and 4 bases at J, with 14 bases between. Germline V lookup: CDR1 SGHRS, CDR2 YFSETQ. The CDR3 spells CASSQVAGSTEAFF. The CDR3 DNA is TGCGCCAGCAGCCAGGTCGCGGGGAGCACTGAAGCTTTCTTT.

The chain employs TRBV20-1 and TRBJ1-2; D is possibly TRBD1 (6 bases). CDR1 is DFQATT, CDR2 SNEGSKA, per germline (reference sequence). This CDR3 is 13 amino acids long. Deletions cut 3 bases from V and 0 bases from J, with 8 bases between. CDR3 DNA sequence: TGCAGTGCTAGGACAGGTCCTAACTATGGCTACACCTTC. Its protein product is CSARTGPNYGYTF.

The table lists this clonotype with a few counts. The chain couples TRBV4-3 to TRBJ2-2, with 7 bases identical to TRBD2. The V gene's germline CDR1 is LGHNA and CDR2 YSLEER. The CDR3 is 14 amino acids. The junction had 4 bases not matched to a gene; V was cut back by 4 bases and J by 5 bases. The CDR3 region has the DNA TGCGCCAGCAGCCGACTGCGGGGGACCGGGGAGCTGTTTTTT. It translates to CASSRLRGTGELFF.

This clonotype turned up a few times. V usage is TRBV20-1 and J usage is TRBJ2-3; 8 bases match TRBD2. Germline values: CDR1 DFQATT, CDR2 SNEGSKA (reference sequence). The CDR3 runs to 15 residues. Unmatched junction bases numbered 7, after V lost 1 base and J lost 4 bases. The CDR3 nucleotides are TGCAGTGCTAGAGTCCCCTTACTAGCGGCAGATACGCAGTATTTT. This encodes CSARVPLLAADTQYF.

The J gene is TRBJ2-2, the V gene TRBV28; D tentatively fits TRBD1 or TRBD2 (7 bases each). Looked up from germline, CDR1 is MDHEN and CDR2 is SYDVKM. Trimming cost V 6 bases and J 7 bases, with 18 bases left between them. This CDR3 is built from 15 residues. The CDR3 DNA reads as TGTGCCAGCAGCAGGGGGGGGTTTCCAGGCGGGGAGCTGTTTTTT. It yields the protein CASSRGGFPGGELFF.

The chain is built from TRBV6-2 or TRBV6-3 and TRBJ1-5; 7 positions agree with TRBD1. The CDR3 is 14 residues long. The germline V gene encodes CDR1 MNHEY and CDR2 SVGEGT. The V and J ends lost 6 bases and 8 bases, in that order; junction bases with no gene match: 10. CDR3 nucleotide sequence: TGTGCCAGCAGAAGTGGACAGGCGGGCGAGCCCCAGCATTTT. Translation: CASRSGQAGEPQHF.

This rearrangement joins TRBV7-3 to TRBJ2-2, with D uncertain. V lost 5 bases, J lost 6 bases, and 10 bases lay in between. There are 13 residues in the CDR3. CDR1 is SGHTA and CDR2 is FQGTGA in the germline V gene. CDR3 sequence: CASSPSVAGELFF. The DNA of the CDR3 is TGTGCCAGCAGCCCCTCGGTTGCCGGGGAGCTGTTTTTT.

J is TRBJ1-5 and V is TRBV12-3 or TRBV12-4; the D gene is possibly TRBD1 (6 bases). Trimming left V 6 bases short and J 2 bases short, with 14 bases between. CDR3 length: 15 amino acids. For the CDR3, the DNA is TGTGCCAGCAGACGGGGGGACATAGGCAATCAGCCCCAGCATTTT. Protein product: CASRRGDIGNQPQHF.

This clonotype was detected a few times. V usage is TRBV7-6 and J usage is TRBJ1-5, with a weak D call TRBD1 (5 bases). Germline V CDR1 and CDR2: SGHVS, FNYEAQ. The CDR3 runs 13 residues. V was clipped by 0 bases and J by 5 bases, with 5 bases between them. The DNA of the CDR3 is TGTGCCAGCAGCTTAGCGACAGATCAGCCCCAGCATTTT. This sequence encodes CASSLATDQPQHF.